Sequencing of this T cell receptor beta chain was carried out in a study of T cells after somatic rescue of genetic block (dated by TCRdb to about 2020). Some background on the complete study: The study assessed how robust, over the long term, a T-cell system was when the system had developed through somatic rescue of a genetic block in T-cell development.

Worth noting for this clone: There is no known antigen for this receptor. Within one base of it there is no much larger clone, and no base qualities were kept.

The library was made by the immunoSEQ multiplex PCR assay. The immuneACCESS repertoire file appears here via TCRdb, limited to in-frame rearrangements. These files lack a portion of the clones; in checked studies, under half of the deficit traces to unresolved V genes, and the cause of the others is not known. The sample table records some 67,000 clones; about 90% of these occur just once. Jointly, the top ten make up about 3% of the sample. Based on the germline V gene, the CDR1 and CDR2 sequences are SGHVS and FNYEAQ. From the cysteine through the phenylalanine, the CDR3 covers 16 amino acids. The DNA shown is the 48-base CDR3, in frame from base 1. At the junction V is shortened by 1 base and J by 11 bases; bases outside the gene matches: 13.

The chain joins TRBV7-6 to TRBJ1-1; 10 of the junction bases match TRBD1. The sequencing sample was made of peripheral blood mononuclear cells (PBMCs). This clonotype was sampled from a man aged 40-49 years. The nucleotides read TGTGCCAGCAGCTTAGGGCCTAGGACAGGGGGTAGTTCGGCTTTCTTT. This yields the protein CASSLGPRTGGSSAFF.